What follows are 4 T cell receptor beta chains derived from one specimen sequenced in a study of shared clonotypes between healthy human individuals. The protocol was immunoSEQ multiplex PCR, while the TCRdb copy is restricted to in-frame clones and leaves out a portion. The repertoire holds approximately 530,000 clones, with about 96% as singletons. The material sequenced was naive CD4+ T cells sorted from blood. Sample subset: CD45RA+ positively selected. Every receptor here comes from a woman in her 30s in good health.

V usage is TRBV6-5 and J usage is TRBJ1-2; 8 bases align to TRBD1. Germline V gene data show CDR1 as MNHEY and CDR2 as SVGAGI. The CDR3 has 15 amino acids. With 7 bases clipped from V and 2 bases from J, the junction kept 9 bases outside the gene matches. The CDR3 nucleotides read TGTGCCAGCACCCCCCGGGACAGGCTAAACTATGGCTACACCTTC. This codes for CASTPRDRLNYGYTF.

This chain joins TRBV5-1 and TRBJ1-1; D is possibly TRBD1 (6 bases). V shed 2 bases and J shed 5 bases, with 13 bases lying between them. CDR3 size: 14 residues. Per germline, CDR1 SGHRS and CDR2 YFSETQ. DNA for the CDR3: TGCGCCAGCAGCTTCAGGGGAGATGGGACTGAAGCTTTCTTT. This codes for CASSFRGDGTEAFF.

The chain employs TRBV2 and TRBJ1-4; D uncertain. This CDR3 region has 15 residues. CDR1 is SNHLY and CDR2 is FYNNEI in the germline V gene. The V and J ends lost 3 bases and 1 base respectively, with 9 bases between them. CDR3 DNA sequence: TGTGCCAGCAGTGATTACGGGTTAACTAATGAAAAACTGTTTTTT. It yields the protein CASSDYGLTNEKLFF.

CDR3 residues: CASSPGTSGSTYEQYF. In DNA form, the CDR3 reads TGTGCCAGTAGTCCCGGGACTAGCGGGAGTACTTACGAGCAGTACTTC. The chain recombines TRBV19 with TRBJ2-7; 14 nucleotides align to TRBD2. The J segment lost 4 bases and the V segment lost 5 bases, leaving 7 bases of the junction unmatched. Looked up from germline, CDR1 is LNHDA and CDR2 is SQIVND (reference sequence). This CDR3 has 16 residues.